These T cell receptor beta chains were read from a single sample in a study of cytomegalovirus exposure and HLA in healthy donors. Using immunoSEQ multiplex PCR, the repertoire was profiled, and TCRdb retains in-frame clones only, with some absent. The sample yields a few hundred thousand clones, about 83% seen once. Sequencing was performed on PBMCs. Receptors were obtained from a woman aged 40 to 55 in good health and CMV-seropositive. Both conserved end residues are part of each CDR3. A D gene is named only where the DNA matches it firmly. Clone size appears in some rows only: once, few, many, or a class for an expanded clone.

j_call | v_call | clone_size | d_call | cdr3_nt | cdr3_aa
TRBJ2-1 | TRBV10-3 | . | TRBD2 | TGTGCCATCAGTGTCCCCGGACTAGCGGGTTACAATGAGCAGTTCTTC | CAISVPGLAGYNEQFF
TRBJ1-4 | TRBV6-6 | . | TRBD1 | TGTGCCAGCAGCAATCCCTCCGGGACAGGGACGGAAAAACTGTTTTTT | CASSNPSGTGTEKLFF
TRBJ2-3 | TRBV29-1 | once | TRBD2 | TGCAGCGTTCAGCGGGGGGGAGATACGCAGTATTTT | CSVQRGGDTQYF
TRBJ1-5 | TRBV19 | . | . | TGTGCCAGTAGTACGGACAGTAGCAATCAGCCCCAGCATTTT | CASSTDSSNQPQHF
TRBJ1-2 | TRBV19 | . | . | TGTGCCAGTAGTATCGGACCCCCGATACAGGGACCGGGCTACACCTTC | CASSIGPPIQGPGYTF
TRBJ2-6 | TRBV7-3 | . | TRBD1 | TGTGCCAGCAGCCCAAGGGCGGGGACAGGGCTATCTGGGGCCAACGGCCTGACTTTC | CASSPRAGTGLSGANGLTF
TRBJ1-5 | TRBV19 | once | TRBD1 | TGTGCCAGTAGTCCTCGGGACAGCCTTAACAGCAATCAGCCCCAGCATTTT | CASSPRDSLNSNQPQHF
TRBJ1-2 | TRBV7-2 | . | . | TGTGCCAGCAGCTATCCGACAGGCGGCTACACCTTC | CASSYPTGGYTF
TRBJ1-2 | TRBV10-3 | . | TRBD1 | TGTGCCATCAGTGAGCCGGGTAATACAGGGGTCTATGGCTACACCTTC | CAISEPGNTGVYGYTF
TRBJ1-1 | TRBV5-1 | . | TRBD1 | TGCGCCAGCACCCTTGGGACAGGGGTAGGCACTGAAGCTTTCTTT | CASTLGTGVGTEAFF
TRBJ2-2 | TRBV5-1 | . | . | TGCGCCAGCAGTCGGGGAGCAGGCGGGGAGCTGTTTTTT | CASSRGAGGELFF
TRBJ2-2 | TRBV9 | . | . | TGTGCCAGCAGCGTTAGCGGCACGAACACCGGGGAGCTGTTTTTT | CASSVSGTNTGELFF
TRBJ2-1 | TRBV5-5 | . | . | TGTGCCAGCAGCTCTGGAGGGAGCTCCTACAATGAGCAGTTCTTC | CASSSGGSSYNEQFF
TRBJ1-1 | TRBV7-2 | . | TRBD1 | TGTGCCAGCAGCCAGGACAGGGCGGGAAGGAGCACTGAAGCTTTCTTT | CASSQDRAGRSTEAFF
TRBJ1-4 | TRBV10-3 | . | TRBD1 | TGTGCCATCAGCCCAGGGGGGCTCACTAATGAAAAACTGTTTTTT | CAISPGGLTNEKLFF
TRBJ2-6 | TRBV27 | . | TRBD1 | TGTGCCAGCAGTTCACCGACAGGGGCTGGGGCCAACGTCCTGACTTTC | CASSSPTGAGANVLTF
TRBJ1-6 | TRBV7-9 | few | . | TGTGCCAGCAGCCGAACAGGAGTCTATCCGTCACCCCTCCACTTT | CASSRTGVYPSPLHF
TRBJ2-3 | TRBV5-6 | . | TRBD2 | TGTGCCAGCAGCTCACTTAGCGGGCCGGCCACTAGCACAGATACGCAGTATTTT | CASSSLSGPATSTDTQYF
TRBJ2-1 | TRBV27 | . | . | TGTGCCAGCAGTCGAGGGTACAATGAGCAGTTCTTC | CASSRGYNEQFF
TRBJ2-1 | TRBV28 | . | TRBD2 | TGTGCCGTGGGAACTAGCGGGGCCAACTCCTACAATGAGCAGTTCTTC | CAVGTSGANSYNEQFF
TRBJ1-1 | TRBV6-6 | . | . | TGTGCCAGCAGTTCCGGGGACTGGGGCGGCCCTGAAGCTTTCTTT | CASSSGDWGGPEAFF
TRBJ2-7 | TRBV2 | . | TRBD2 | TGTGCCAGCAGTGACGGACTAGCGGGAGTCTACGAGCAGTACTTC | CASSDGLAGVYEQYF
TRBJ2-7 | TRBV5-7 | . | TRBD1 | TGTGCCAGCAGCTTTCCGACAGGGTCCTACGAGCAGTACTTC | CASSFPTGSYEQYF
TRBJ2-5 | TRBV21-1 | . | . | TGTGCCAGCAGCGAGACCGGGACAGGGAACGAGACCCAGTACTTC | CASSETGTGNETQYF
TRBJ2-3 | TRBV9 | . | TRBD2 | TGTGCCAGCAGCGCCCTTAGCGGGATTGTGGATACGCAGTATTTT | CASSALSGIVDTQYF
TRBJ2-7 | TRBV30 | . | TRBD2 | TGTGCCTGGAGTGTAGGTCCCAGCGGGAGGCCCTACGAGCAGTACTTC | CAWSVGPSGRPYEQYF
TRBJ1-4 | TRBV7-9 | . | . | TGTGCCAGCAGCTCCAGGGACACTGAAGTCGAAAAACTGTTTTTT | CASSSRDTEVEKLFF
TRBJ1-4 | TRBV4-2 | . | . | TGTGCCACCGCACCGCCAGGGGCTAATGAAAAACTGTTTTTT | CATAPPGANEKLFF